This T cell receptor beta chain was recovered during a study of post-analysis software for immune sequencing data (dated by TCRdb to the mid-2010s). Concerning the study at large: Relapsing-remitting, secondary progressive and progressive-relapsing multiple sclerosis were recorded as disease courses, and subtype annotation was lacking for some patients. The patient repertoires were compared against more than 10 previously published healthy control repertoires obtained from donors aged 6 to 25 years. A subset of samples was prepared in parallel using single-end sample barcoding, then pooled and co-amplified after Illumina adapter ligation.

Results the study describes overall, beyond this receptor: Patients showed significantly higher frequencies than controls for a handful of TRBV segments, among them TRBV5-6, TRBV5-1 and TRBV20-1. The control group was slightly older than the multiple sclerosis patient group. Significantly lower normalized Chao1 diversity was found in multiple sclerosis patients than in controls, suggesting substantial peripheral T-cell clonal expansion. Direct clustering with F measure showed strong co-clustering of samples prepared in the same batch, prompting a batch-effect correction.

TCR beta repertoires were profiled from peripheral blood of approximately 13 young patients with multiple sclerosis to demonstrate the VDJtools post-analysis software. The patients with multiple sclerosis were children and adolescents between roughly 6 and 15 years of age. The library was produced with PCR. The sequencer listed for this sample is Illumina HiSeq 2500. To reduce PCR and sequencing biases, unique molecular identifiers were incorporated into the TCR beta cDNA libraries. Roughly 500,000 cDNA molecules were obtained for every 1 to 10 million input T cells, so each molecule roughly corresponded to one T cell. The patient libraries were prepared and sequenced using the same protocol as the earlier healthy control dataset. Samples belonging to the same batch were prepared together, multiplexed and sequenced on a shared HiSeq lane. The authors' pipeline ran thus. MIGEC handled the raw barcoded reads, throwing out single-read molecular identifier groups before consensus assembly and CDR3 extraction. VDJtools was used for post-analysis of the clonotype tables, and diversity was normalized by down-sampling every dataset to the size of the smallest sample. In repertoire overlap clustering, CDR3 amino acid sequences, but not nucleotide sequences, were matched to correct batch-related cross-sample contamination. In-frame beta chains were kept once TCRdb had trimmed the public reads at Q25 with fastp and called clones with MiXCR. Each entry is one CDR3 protein sequence, shown with its most common DNA and genes. TCRdb, not the authors, supplied the V and J calls. The table for this sample lists about 570,000 distinct CDR3 sequences; 30% to 40% of them were counted only once. The ten largest clones take up less than 6% of the sample.

From its cysteine to its phenylalanine, the CDR3 spans 16 amino acids. Of the read, only the CDR3 DNA is kept; its 48 bases are in frame from base 1. V was cut back by 3 bases and J by 3 bases, leaving a gap of 15 bases between them. As for this clonotype: No antigen is known for it. No much larger clonotype is one base removed from it; base qualities were not supplied.

The sample was blood. The receptor was isolated from a girl aged 2-17 years with multiple sclerosis. The chain links TRBV12-3 or TRBV12-4 with TRBJ2-4; the D gene cannot be resolved reliably. The CDR3 corresponds to CASSLRLGYLKNIQYF. At the DNA level, the sequence is TGTGCCAGCAGTTTGCGTTTAGGGTACCTCAAAAACATTCAGTACTTC.